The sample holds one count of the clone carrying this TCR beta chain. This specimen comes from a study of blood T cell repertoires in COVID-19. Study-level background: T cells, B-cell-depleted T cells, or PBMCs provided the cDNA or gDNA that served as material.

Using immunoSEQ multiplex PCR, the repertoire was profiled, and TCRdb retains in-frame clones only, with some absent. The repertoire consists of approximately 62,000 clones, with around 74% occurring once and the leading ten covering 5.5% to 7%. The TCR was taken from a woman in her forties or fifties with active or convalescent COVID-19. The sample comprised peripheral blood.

CDR3 DNA: TGTGCCAGCAGTTACATCCAATACAATGAGCAGTTCTTC. Translated: CASSYIQYNEQFF. This chain joins TRBV6-5 and TRBJ2-1, with D hard to call. Germline V gives CDR1 MNHEY, CDR2 SVGAGI. With 2 bases removed from V and 4 bases from J, the gap between germline ends came to 6 bases. The CDR3 length is 13 residues.